This TCR beta chain appears in the sequencing data of a study of regulatory T cells in long-lasting Graves disease. Time point of the sample: newly diagnosed GD, antithyroid drugs for less than 3 months. Researchers made the TCR library from RNA that was extracted from PBMCs. With iRepertoire HTBI primers and Arm-PCR of CDR3 regions, TCR beta libraries were built. TCRdb re-called the multiplex PCR reads through MiXCR, storing one row per CDR3 protein. The sample yields under 300,000 distinct CDR3 sequences, roughly 21% seen once. About this clonotype itself: This may be a read error: a much more frequent sequence differs by one nucleotide.

This CDR3 comprises 11 residues. V lost 3 bases and J lost 12, with 14 bases in between. In germline, CDR1 is DFQATT, CDR2 SNEGSKA (reference sequence). This TCR derives from a female donor with Graves disease. The rearrangement joins TRBV20-1 to TRBJ1-2; D call uncertain. Here the sequenced sample was peripheral blood mononuclear cells (PBMCs), taken at new diagnosis, from a patient treated with antithyroid drugs. The DNA for the CDR3 is TGCAGTGCTAGGTTGGACCAGCGCCACACCTTC. Protein: CSARLDQRHTF.